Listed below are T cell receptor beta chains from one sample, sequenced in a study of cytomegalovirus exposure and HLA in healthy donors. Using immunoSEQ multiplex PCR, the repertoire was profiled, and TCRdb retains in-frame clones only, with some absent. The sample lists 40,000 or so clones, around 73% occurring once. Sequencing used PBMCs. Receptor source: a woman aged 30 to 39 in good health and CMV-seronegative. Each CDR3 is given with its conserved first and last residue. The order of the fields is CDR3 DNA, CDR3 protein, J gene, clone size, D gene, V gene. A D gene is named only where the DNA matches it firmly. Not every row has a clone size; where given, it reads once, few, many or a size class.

CDR3 DNA: TGTGCCAGCAGCCAGTCCGGGACACCGAACCAAGAGACCCAGTACTTC
CDR3 protein: CASSQSGTPNQETQYF
J gene: TRBJ2-5
clone size: .
D gene: .
V gene: TRBV13

CDR3 DNA: TGTGCCAGCTCGTTTCAGCCCCAGCATTTT
CDR3 protein: CASSFQPQHF
J gene: TRBJ1-5
clone size: few
D gene: .
V gene: TRBV6-1

CDR3 DNA: TGTGCCTGGAGTGTAACGGGAGGTCAGCCCCAGCATTTT
CDR3 protein: CAWSVTGGQPQHF
J gene: TRBJ1-5
clone size: .
D gene: .
V gene: TRBV30

CDR3 DNA: TGTGCCAGCAGCCCCATGCCGGGACTAGCGACTGACATTCAGTACTTC
CDR3 protein: CASSPMPGLATDIQYF
J gene: TRBJ2-4
clone size: .
D gene: TRBD2
V gene: TRBV5-6

CDR3 DNA: TGTGCCAGCAGTGATACAGTGAATTGGAATGAAAAACTGTTTTTT
CDR3 protein: CASSDTVNWNEKLFF
J gene: TRBJ1-4
clone size: .
D gene: .
V gene: TRBV6-1

CDR3 DNA: TGTGCCAGCAGCTCAAGACAGGGTGGACAGCCCCAGCATTTT
CDR3 protein: CASSSRQGGQPQHF
J gene: TRBJ1-5
clone size: .
D gene: TRBD1
V gene: TRBV7-2

CDR3 DNA: TGTGCCAGCAGTTTACGACAGGGAATAAGCACCGGGGAGCTGTTTTTT
CDR3 protein: CASSLRQGISTGELFF
J gene: TRBJ2-2
clone size: once
D gene: TRBD1
V gene: TRBV28

CDR3 DNA: TGTGCCAGCAGTGATCTGGGTAGCGACAATGAGCAGTTCTTC
CDR3 protein: CASSDLGSDNEQFF
J gene: TRBJ2-1
clone size: many
D gene: .
V gene: TRBV25-1

CDR3 DNA: TGTGCCTGGAGTAAGGGAGGGAGGAACACTGAAGCTTTCTTT
CDR3 protein: CAWSKGGRNTEAFF
J gene: TRBJ1-1
clone size: .
D gene: .
V gene: TRBV30

CDR3 DNA: TGTGCCTGGGCCACAGGGAACAAAGAGACCCAGTACTTC
CDR3 protein: CAWATGNKETQYF
J gene: TRBJ2-5
clone size: .
D gene: .
V gene: TRBV30

CDR3 DNA: TGCGCCAGCAGTCCCGAAACTAATGAATACAATGAGCAGTTCTTC
CDR3 protein: CASSPETNEYNEQFF
J gene: TRBJ2-1
clone size: .
D gene: .
V gene: TRBV5-1

CDR3 DNA: TGTGCCAGCAGTGTGGCAGGGGCCGCGAACACCGGGGAGCTGTTTTTT
CDR3 protein: CASSVAGAANTGELFF
J gene: TRBJ2-2
clone size: .
D gene: .
V gene: TRBV2

CDR3 DNA: TGTGCCAGCAGTGAAGGCCAGGGGGTAATGAATGAGCAGTTCTTC
CDR3 protein: CASSEGQGVMNEQFF
J gene: TRBJ2-1
clone size: few
D gene: TRBD1
V gene: TRBV6-1

CDR3 DNA: TGTGCCTGGAAAGGGGGCCTAGCCAAAAACATTCAGTACTTC
CDR3 protein: CAWKGGLAKNIQYF
J gene: TRBJ2-4
clone size: .
D gene: TRBD1
V gene: TRBV30

CDR3 DNA: TGTGCCTGGAGTGCAGGGGGCGCCGAGACCCAGTACTTC
CDR3 protein: CAWSAGGAETQYF
J gene: TRBJ2-5
clone size: .
D gene: TRBD1
V gene: TRBV30

CDR3 DNA: TGTGCCTGGAAGAGGGCGGGATACTCCTACGAGCAGTACTTC
CDR3 protein: CAWKRAGYSYEQYF
J gene: TRBJ2-7
clone size: .
D gene: .
V gene: TRBV30

CDR3 DNA: TGTGCCAGCAGCTACACAGGGTTTGACTATGGCTACACCTTC
CDR3 protein: CASSYTGFDYGYTF
J gene: TRBJ1-2
clone size: .
D gene: .
V gene: TRBV7-9

CDR3 DNA: TGTGCCAGCAGTGTGGCAGACACCTCCTACGAGCAGTACTTC
CDR3 protein: CASSVADTSYEQYF
J gene: TRBJ2-7
clone size: .
D gene: .
V gene: TRBV25-1

CDR3 DNA: TGTGCCTGGAGTCAGGGACACACGAACACTGAAGCTTTCTTT
CDR3 protein: CAWSQGHTNTEAFF
J gene: TRBJ1-1
clone size: .
D gene: .
V gene: TRBV30

CDR3 DNA: TGTGCCAGCAGTTCCGACCCTGTCGGCGGGGCTTTCTTT
CDR3 protein: CASSSDPVGGAFF
J gene: TRBJ1-1
clone size: .
D gene: .
V gene: TRBV27

CDR3 DNA: TGTGCCAGCAGCGTGGGGACAGACTATGGCTACACCTTC
CDR3 protein: CASSVGTDYGYTF
J gene: TRBJ1-2
clone size: .
D gene: TRBD1
V gene: TRBV9

CDR3 DNA: TGTGCCAGCAGTGACCCAGGGGACAGGGCGTCCTACGAGCAGTACTTC
CDR3 protein: CASSDPGDRASYEQYF
J gene: TRBJ2-7
clone size: .
D gene: TRBD1
V gene: TRBV2

CDR3 DNA: TGTGCCAGCAGAGAGCAGCTAGGCAATCAGCCCCAGCATTTT
CDR3 protein: CASREQLGNQPQHF
J gene: TRBJ1-5
clone size: .
D gene: .
V gene: TRBV2

CDR3 DNA: TGTGCCAGCAGCCGTCGGGAGCCTGGAAACACCATATATTTT
CDR3 protein: CASSRREPGNTIYF
J gene: TRBJ1-3
clone size: .
D gene: .
V gene: TRBV16

CDR3 DNA: TGCGCCAGCAGCTTGGACGGTACTGAAGCTTTCTTT
CDR3 protein: CASSLDGTEAFF
J gene: TRBJ1-1
clone size: .
D gene: .
V gene: TRBV5-1

CDR3 DNA: TGTGCCAGCAGTCGGGACAGGTATAATGAGCAGTTCTTC
CDR3 protein: CASSRDRYNEQFF
J gene: TRBJ2-1
clone size: few
D gene: TRBD1
V gene: TRBV6-5

CDR3 DNA: TGTGCCAGCAATAACCGGGACTACCAAGAGACCCAGTACTTC
CDR3 protein: CASNNRDYQETQYF
J gene: TRBJ2-5
clone size: .
D gene: .
V gene: TRBV7-8

CDR3 DNA: TGTGCCAGCTCCTGGGACAGGGTGACTGAAGCTTTCTTT
CDR3 protein: CASSWDRVTEAFF
J gene: TRBJ1-1
clone size: .
D gene: TRBD1
V gene: TRBV18

CDR3 DNA: TGTGCCAGCAGCATGTTCAGGGGGGCCCTCCTCTCCGAGCAGTACTTC
CDR3 protein: CASSMFRGALLSEQYF
J gene: TRBJ2-7
clone size: .
D gene: .
V gene: TRBV5-4

CDR3 DNA: TGTGCCAGCAGCTCCAGGGCTTGGGACACTGAAGCTTTCTTT
CDR3 protein: CASSSRAWDTEAFF
J gene: TRBJ1-1
clone size: .
D gene: .
V gene: TRBV6-6

CDR3 DNA: TGTGCCAGCAGTTTGGGTCTCGGGAGAGCTAGCACAGATACGCAGTATTTT
CDR3 protein: CASSLGLGRASTDTQYF
J gene: TRBJ2-3
clone size: .
D gene: .
V gene: TRBV28

CDR3 DNA: TGTGCCTGGAGTTTTCGCGACAGGACCACTGAAGCTTTCTTT
CDR3 protein: CAWSFRDRTTEAFF
J gene: TRBJ1-1
clone size: .
D gene: .
V gene: TRBV30

CDR3 DNA: TGTGCCTGGGGACTAGCGGGGGGCTCAGTCTACGAGCAGTACTTC
CDR3 protein: CAWGLAGGSVYEQYF
J gene: TRBJ2-7
clone size: once
D gene: TRBD2
V gene: TRBV30

CDR3 DNA: TGTGCCAGCAGCATTAGGCTCCTAGCGGGGTACAATGAGCAGTTCTTC
CDR3 protein: CASSIRLLAGYNEQFF
J gene: TRBJ2-1
clone size: few
D gene: TRBD2
V gene: TRBV7-2

CDR3 DNA: TGTGCCAGCAGCTTGGGTTCCGGGAGCCCCCAGCATTTT
CDR3 protein: CASSLGSGSPQHF
J gene: TRBJ1-5
clone size: .
D gene: .
V gene: TRBV5-4

CDR3 DNA: TGTGCCAGCAGCCCCGGAGCAGGGAGGACTGAAGCTTTCTTT
CDR3 protein: CASSPGAGRTEAFF
J gene: TRBJ1-1
clone size: once
D gene: .
V gene: TRBV9

CDR3 DNA: TGTGCGGCGACAGGGGATAATGAAAAACTGTTTTTT
CDR3 protein: CAATGDNEKLFF
J gene: TRBJ1-4
clone size: .
D gene: TRBD1
V gene: TRBV28

CDR3 DNA: TGTGCCAGCAGCGCGCGGGAGGGCTATGGCTACACCTTC
CDR3 protein: CASSAREGYGYTF
J gene: TRBJ1-2
clone size: .
D gene: .
V gene: TRBV13

CDR3 DNA: TGTGCCTGGAGGCATTACCTAGCGGGGAGCTCCTACAATGAGCAGTTCTTC
CDR3 protein: CAWRHYLAGSSYNEQFF
J gene: TRBJ2-1
clone size: .
D gene: TRBD2
V gene: TRBV30

CDR3 DNA: TGTGCCAGCAGCCGAGTAGCGGGGGGTGAGCAGTACTTC
CDR3 protein: CASSRVAGGEQYF
J gene: TRBJ2-7
clone size: .
D gene: TRBD2
V gene: TRBV7-2